Following are 6 T cell receptor beta chains from one sample sequenced in a study of somatic mutations in cytotoxic T cells in rheumatoid arthritis. Sequencing was performed with immunoSEQ multiplex PCR; in TCRdb, only in-frame clones are kept and a portion is missing. The top ten clones hold around 44% of a sample with 2,000 to 3,000 clones, 75% to 80% of them seen once. What was sequenced was CD8+ T cells sorted from blood. These receptors were taken from a man aged 65 to 85 with rheumatoid arthritis.

This clone was seen only once. The gene calls are TRBV9 and TRBJ2-7; maybe TRBD1 (5 bases). CDR3 length: 11 residues. V was clipped by 4 bases and J by 12 bases, with 14 bases between them. Germline V gene lookup returns CDR1 SGDLS and CDR2 YYNGEE. As DNA, the CDR3 is TGTGCCAGCAGCCCCCTGGGGCAGCGGTACTTC. It encodes CASSPLGQRYF.

V and J are TRBV11-2 and TRBJ2-7; 8 positions agree with TRBD1. The CDR3 sequence is 15 residues long. Per the germline V gene, CDR1 is SGHAT and CDR2 is FQNNGV. The junction had 3 bases not matched to a gene; V was cut back by 0 bases and J by 2 bases. The CDR3 sequence: CASSLDGDRTYEQYF. The DNA of the CDR3 is TGTGCCAGCAGCTTAGATGGGGACAGGACCTACGAGCAGTACTTC. The whole variable domain, remainder taken from reference TRBV11-2 and TRBJ2-7, is EAGVAQSPRYKIIEKRQSVAFWCNPISGHATLYWYQQILGQGPKLLIQFQNNGVVDDSQLPKDRFSAERLKGVDSTLKIQPAKLEDSAVYLCASSLDGDRTYEQYFGPGTRLTVT.

The V gene is TRBV5-1, the J gene TRBJ2-3, with 7 bases fitting TRBD2. Germline CDR1 and CDR2: SGHRS and YFSETQ. The CDR3 spans 14 residues. V trimming: 4 bases; J trimming: 6 bases; junction bases outside the gene matches: 8. CDR3 region: CASSRQTSSDTQYF. The CDR3 nucleotides read TGCGCCAGCAGCCGACAGACTAGCTCCGATACGCAGTATTTT.

The chain joins TRBV28 to TRBJ2-2; D uncertain. Looked up from germline, CDR1 is MDHEN and CDR2 is SYDVKM. The V gene lost 7 bases and the J gene lost 0 bases, with 12 bases spanning the gap. The CDR3 runs 15 residues. CDR3 protein: CASMPEEANTGELFF. The CDR3 DNA reads TGTGCCAGCATGCCCGAAGAGGCGAACACCGGGGAGCTGTTTTTT.

The V and J genes are TRBV6-5 and TRBJ2-6; possibly TRBD1 for D (5 bases). Trimming shortened V by 5 bases and J by 4 bases, and 12 bases separated the two germline ends. CDR3 length: 15 amino acids. Germline CDR1 is MNHEY and CDR2 is SVGAGI. The CDR3: CASSQTVAGANVLTF. DNA for the CDR3: TGTGCCAGCAGTCAGACAGTCGCCGGGGCCAACGTCCTGACTTTC.

The chain links TRBV19 to TRBJ2-1; 7 positions agree with TRBD1. CDR1 and CDR2 (germline): LNHDA, SQIVND (reference sequence). The CDR3 length is 15 residues. V shed 7 bases, J shed 2 bases, and the junction held 8 bases outside the gene matches. CDR3 in amino acids: CASTPRQGAYNEQFF. The CDR3 region has the DNA TGTGCCAGTACCCCACGACAGGGTGCCTACAATGAGCAGTTCTTC.